These 26 T cell receptor beta chains were all obtained from the same sample, sequenced in a study of cytomegalovirus exposure and HLA in healthy donors. Researchers ran the PCR with 60 Vbeta and 13 Jbeta primers. Measured with immunoSEQ multiplex PCR; TCRdb has only the in-frame clones, and not every one. The sample lists roughly 45,000 clones, about two thirds occurring once. Sequenced input: PBMCs. The receptors here all came from a man aged 60 to 69 in good health and CMV-seropositive.

This chain connects TRBV28 to TRBJ2-7; 7 bases fit TRBD2. CDR3 size: 11 residues. The germline V gene has CDR1 MDHEN and CDR2 SYDVKM. Trimming cost V 6 bases and J 7 bases; bases outside gene matches: 3. The chain's CDR3 is CASSYGGEQYF. The CDR3 nucleotides are TGTGCCAGCAGCTACGGGGGGGAGCAGTACTTC.

The chain joins TRBV18 to TRBJ2-5, with D unclear. The V gene lost 3 bases and the J gene lost 8 bases, with 7 bases spanning the gap. Germline values: CDR1 KGHSH, CDR2 LQKENI. The CDR3 has 11 residues. CDR3 DNA: TGTGCCAGCTCACCTTCGAGTACCCAGTACTTC. It yields the protein CASSPSSTQYF.

The chain employs TRBV11-1 and TRBJ2-7, with TRBD1 as a possible D gene (5 bases). Trimming left V 1 base short and J 2 bases short, with 12 bases between. The CDR3 sequence is 15 residues long. The germline gives CDR1 SGHAT, CDR2 FQDESV (reference sequence). As DNA, the CDR3 is TGTGCCAGCAGCTTAGGGCAGGGCCCCGCCTACGAGCAGTACTTC. This translates into CASSLGQGPAYEQYF.

This sequence joins TRBV7-6 and TRBJ2-7; 11 nucleotides align to TRBD2. The CDR3 sequence is 15 residues long. V was pared by 5 bases and J by 6 bases, with 9 bases of the junction left unmatched. Germline V lookup: CDR1 SGHVS, CDR2 FNYEAQ. The CDR3 is CASSKEAGTSGEQYF. CDR3 DNA: TGTGCCAGCAGCAAAGAGGCCGGGACTAGCGGCGAGCAGTACTTC.

The gene calls are TRBV5-4 and TRBJ2-3, with 7 nucleotides matching TRBD2. This CDR3 contains 16 residues. Germline trimming cut 4 bases from V and 0 bases from J; bases unmatched to any gene: 8. Germline CDR1 and CDR2: SGHNT and YYREEE (reference sequence). The CDR3 DNA reads TGTGCCAGCAGCCCAAGGGAGGGCCGGAGCACAGATACGCAGTATTTT. Encoded protein: CASSPREGRSTDTQYF.

This chain connects TRBV14 to TRBJ2-5; 12 bases align to TRBD2. CDR1 is SGHDN, CDR2 FVKESK, per germline. The CDR3 runs 16 residues. The V gene end was trimmed by 5 bases and the J gene end by 5 bases; junction bases not matched to a gene: 9. DNA for the CDR3: TGTGCCAGCAGCACCGGACTAGCGGGGCCCTTGGAGACCCAGTACTTC. Encoded protein: CASSTGLAGPLETQYF.

The chain recombines TRBV27 with TRBJ1-5, with TRBD1 identical over 8 bases. V was clipped by 3 bases and J by 0 bases; unmatched bases: 16. From germline, CDR1 is MNHEY and CDR2 SMNVEV (reference sequence). This CDR3 is 20 amino acids long. Here the CDR3 reads CASSFFPPGTGELSNQPQHF. DNA of the CDR3: TGTGCCAGCAGTTTCTTCCCCCCCGGGACAGGAGAACTTAGCAATCAGCCCCAGCATTTT.

This clone was detected a few times. V and J are TRBV5-1 and TRBJ1-1; unclear D gene. This CDR3 comprises 16 residues. Germline CDR1 is SGHRS and CDR2 is YFSETQ. Trimming shortened V by 1 base and J by 4 bases, and 17 bases separated the two germline ends. CDR3 in DNA: TGCGCCAGCAGCTTGACTAGCAGTAGATCGGGCACTGAAGCTTTCTTT. It translates to CASSLTSSRSGTEAFF.

The chain has TRBV10-3 and TRBJ2-3; D is unclear. The CDR3 sequence is 15 residues long. The ends were cut back, 4 bases at V and 0 bases at J, with 11 bases in the middle. Germline lookup yields CDR1 ENHRY and CDR2 SYGVKD. The CDR3 protein is CAISGGYPSTDTQYF. The CDR3 DNA is TGTGCCATCAGTGGAGGCTACCCTAGCACAGATACGCAGTATTTT.

The chain links TRBV5-4 to TRBJ1-1; D is unclear. This CDR3 spans 12 amino acids. In germline, CDR1 is SGHNT, CDR2 YYREEE (reference sequence). Trimming pared 4 bases from V and 1 base from J, leaving 5 bases between. The CDR3, as DNA: TGTGCCAGCAGCACCGGGAACACTGAAGCTTTCTTT. As protein: CASSTGNTEAFF. Complete variable domain (other parts from reference TRBV5-4 and TRBJ1-1): ETGVTQSPTHLIKTRGQQVTLRCSSQSGHNTVSWYQQALGQGPQFIFQYYREEENGRGNFPPRFSGLQFPNYSSELNVNALELDDSALYLCASSTGNTEAFFGQGTRLTVV.

This chain joins TRBV11-2 and TRBJ2-1; D ambiguous. The germline CDR1 and CDR2 sequences are SGHAT and FQNNGV. The germline V and J ends were trimmed by 2 bases and 8 bases, with 10 bases remaining between them. CDR3 length: 13 amino acids. As DNA, the CDR3 is TGTGCCAGCAGCTTAAATAGCCTCGATGAGCAGTTCTTC. It encodes CASSLNSLDEQFF.

The chain recombines TRBV6-5 with TRBJ2-1; 12 positions match TRBD2. The CDR3 contains 16 residues. The germline V gene encodes CDR1 MNHEY and CDR2 SVGAGI. The J segment lost 5 bases and the V segment lost 0 bases, leaving 2 bases of the junction unmatched. As DNA, the CDR3 is TGTGCCAGCAGTTACTCGACTAGCGGGAGACACAATGAGCAGTTCTTC. Translation gives CASSYSTSGRHNEQFF.

The chain links TRBV5-1 to TRBJ2-6; 8 bases are a match to TRBD2. Germline CDR1 SGHRS, CDR2 YFSETQ. The CDR3 loop spans 18 amino acids. V was pared by 1 base and J by 2 bases, with 8 bases of the junction left unmatched. The chain's CDR3 is CASSLSSGRATGANVLTF. The CDR3 DNA is TGCGCCAGCAGCTTGTCCAGCGGGAGAGCTACTGGGGCCAACGTCCTGACTTTC.

This chain uses TRBV5-1 with TRBJ2-3; D not resolved. V was trimmed by 0 bases and J by 5 bases, leaving 4 bases between them. Germline loops: CDR1 SGHRS, CDR2 YFSETQ. The length of the CDR3 is 12 residues. The CDR3 bases are TGCGCCAGCAGCTTGGCCGTAGATACGCAGTATTTT. This encodes CASSLAVDTQYF. The full variable domain, with the rest looked up from reference TRBV5-1 and TRBJ2-3, is KAGVTQTPRYLIKTRGQQVTLSCSPISGHRSVSWYQQTPGQGLQFLFEYFSETQRNKGNFPGRFSGRQFSNSRSEMNVSTLELGDSALYLCASSLAVDTQYFGPGTRLTVL.

This CDR3 is CASGLGGTGLETQYF. The CDR3 nucleotides read TGTGCTAGTGGTTTGGGGGGGACAGGGTTAGAGACCCAGTACTTC. The chain employs TRBV12-5 and TRBJ2-5; TRBD1 aligns across 9 bases. The V and J ends lost 1 base and 4 bases, in that order; junction bases with no gene match: 4. The germline V gene encodes CDR1 LGHNT and CDR2 FRNRAP. This CDR3 is 15 amino acids long.

The V gene is TRBV11-3, the J gene TRBJ2-1, with a possible D match to TRBD1 (7 bases). This CDR3 contains 17 residues. CDR1 and CDR2 (germline): SGHNT, YENEEA. V was cut by 5 bases and J by 0 bases, with 17 bases left in between. In nucleotides, the CDR3 is TGTGCCAGCAGCCCAGGGGGGTGGGAAAGCTCCTACAATGAGCAGTTCTTC. It is translated as CASSPGGWESSYNEQFF.

This clone came up a few times. The rearrangement joins TRBV7-9 to TRBJ1-3; D is unresolved. V dropped 2 bases and J dropped 0 bases, with 5 bases sitting between them. The germline CDR1 and CDR2 sequences are SEHNR and FQNEAQ (reference sequence). The CDR3 is made up of 14 amino acids. CDR3 nucleotides: TGTGCCAGCAGCTTACAAAACTCTGGAAACACCATATATTTT. Translation gives CASSLQNSGNTIYF.

This clone is a singleton in its sample. V is TRBV6-5 and J is TRBJ1-2, with 7 bases identical to TRBD1. The germline CDR1 and CDR2 sequences are MNHEY and SVGAGI. CDR3 length: 12 amino acids. V trimming: 6 bases; J trimming: 5 bases; junction bases outside the gene matches: 3. CDR3 loop: CASSRQGYGYTF. CDR3 DNA sequence: TGTGCCAGCAGCCGACAGGGTTATGGCTACACCTTC.

This clone was seen only a few times. The chain uses TRBV30 and TRBJ2-7; TRBD2 is a possible D gene (6 bases). The germline V gene encodes CDR1 GTSNPN and CDR2 SVGIG (reference sequence). The V end lost 6 bases, the J end lost 3 bases, and 15 bases lay between the germline ends. CDR3 length: 13 residues. The DNA for the CDR3 is TGTGCCTGCCGAGTTGGAGGGTTCTACGAGCAGTACTTC. Protein product: CACRVGGFYEQYF.

The genes are TRBV14 and TRBJ2-7, with TRBD1 as a possible D gene (5 bases). This CDR3 has 13 residues. CDR1 is SGHDN and CDR2 is FVKESK in the germline V gene. Trimming cost V 5 bases and J 7 bases, with 15 bases left between them. The CDR3 region has the DNA TGTGCCAGCAGCAGGGGCAAGATGGGAGAGCAGTACTTC. This translates into CASSRGKMGEQYF.

V usage is TRBV27 and J usage is TRBJ1-2, with 7 positions matching TRBD1. Germline trimming cut 6 bases from V and 7 bases from J; bases unmatched to any gene: 17. The CDR3 is made up of 16 amino acids. From germline, CDR1 is MNHEY and CDR2 SMNVEV (reference sequence). CDR3 nucleotides: TGTGCCAGCAGCCGCACCGCGACAGGGAGCTTTGGTGGCTACACCTTC. This sequence encodes CASSRTATGSFGGYTF.

The CDR3 spells CASSPSWTSGTGTDTQYF. The CDR3 region has the DNA TGTGCCAGCTCACCTTCCTGGACTAGCGGGACTGGCACAGATACGCAGTATTTT. The chain recombines TRBV18 with TRBJ2-3, with 12 bases that match TRBD2. The CDR3 is made up of 18 amino acids. Germline V gives CDR1 KGHSH, CDR2 LQKENI. J was trimmed by 1 base and V by 3 bases; bases with no gene match: 8.

The chain uses TRBV7-9 and TRBJ2-1; TRBD1 is a possible D gene (7 bases). This CDR3 is 16 amino acids long. Germline assignment: CDR1 SEHNR and CDR2 FQNEAQ (reference sequence). Trimming took 5 bases from V and 4 from J, leaving 18 bases between them. The DNA for the CDR3 is TGTGCCAGCAGCATCCCAGGGGGGAGCCTTTACAATGAGCAGTTCTTC. Its translation: CASSIPGGSLYNEQFF.

Points on this clone: This specimen includes other DNA sequences encoding the same CDR3. The chain combines TRBV19 with TRBJ2-2; TRBD2 aligns across 7 bases. V gave up 6 bases and J gave up 1 base; unmatched junction bases: 8. The CDR3 contains 16 residues. Germline CDR1 is LNHDA and CDR2 is SQIVND (reference sequence). The CDR3 reads CASSPGGGGNTGELFF. The CDR3 DNA reads TGTGCCAGTAGCCCGGGAGGAGGTGGGAACACCGGGGAGCTGTTTTTT.

This clone was seen a handful of times. The chain uses TRBV30 and TRBJ2-2; 7 bases fit TRBD2. The trim removed 5 bases at V and 6 bases at J, leaving 6 bases unmatched. Germline CDR1 and CDR2: GTSNPN and SVGIG (reference sequence). The CDR3 extends over 13 amino acids. CDR3 region: CAWQTSLAGELFF. The CDR3 nucleotides read TGTGCCTGGCAGACTAGCCTTGCCGGGGAGCTGTTTTTT.

A few counts support this clone. This chain joins TRBV5-6 and TRBJ2-5; D gene ambiguous. CDR3 length: 14 residues. CDR1 and CDR2 from the germline V gene are SGHDT and YYEEEE. V was pared by 0 bases and J by 0 bases, with 6 bases between. CDR3 nucleotide sequence: TGTGCCAGCAGCTTGGTACAGAACCAAGAGACCCAGTACTTC. This translates into CASSLVQNQETQYF. Supplemented by reference TRBV5-6 and TRBJ2-5, the full variable domain reads DAGVTQSPTHLIKTRGQQVTLRCSPKSGHDTVSWYQQALGQGPQFIFQYYEEEERQRGNFPDRFSGHQFPNYSSELNVNALLLGDSALYLCASSLVQNQETQYFGPGTRLLVL.